Included here is one T cell receptor (beta chain) sequence, with context. Per the original data handling: Reference gene primer amplification gave nucleated cell count estimates. Profiled with immunoSEQ multiplex PCR; TCRdb holds only in-frame clones, not every one. Clonal size and the V and J genes are those of that table, whereas D and trimming came from the DNA. Here the sample spans roughly 30,000 clones, roughly 93% being singletons. This record belongs to a study of blood T cell repertoires in COVID-19. The wider study: Acute-phase and convalescent COVID-19 samples originated in the United States, Italy and Spain.

A Seattle source enrolled patients during active infection and followed them longitudinally. The specimen sequenced was peripheral blood. This receptor was obtained from an older woman with COVID-19, enrolled during active disease.

The CDR3 sequence: CASSLGVAGEFTDTQYF. CDR3 nucleotides: TGTGCCAGCAGCTTAGGGGTAGCGGGAGAGTTCACAGATACGCAGTATTTT. The chain couples TRBV7-8 to TRBJ2-3; 9 bases fit TRBD2. Unmatched junction bases numbered 7, after V lost 1 base and J lost 2 bases. Germline values: CDR1 SGHVS, CDR2 FQNEAQ. The CDR3 has 17 residues.